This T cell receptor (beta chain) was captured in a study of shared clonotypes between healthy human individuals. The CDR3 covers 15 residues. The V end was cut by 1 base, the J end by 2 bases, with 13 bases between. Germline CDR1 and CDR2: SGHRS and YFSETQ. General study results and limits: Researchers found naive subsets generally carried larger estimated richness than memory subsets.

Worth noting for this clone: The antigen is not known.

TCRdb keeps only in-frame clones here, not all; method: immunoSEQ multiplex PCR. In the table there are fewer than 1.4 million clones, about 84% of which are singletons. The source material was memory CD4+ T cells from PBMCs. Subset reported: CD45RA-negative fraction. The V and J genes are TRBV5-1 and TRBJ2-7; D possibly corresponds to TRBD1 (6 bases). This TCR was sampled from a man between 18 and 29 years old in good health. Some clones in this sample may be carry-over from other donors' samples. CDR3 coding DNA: TGCGCCAGCAGCTTGATAGGCAGGGGTGCCTACGAGCAGTACTTC. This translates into CASSLIGRGAYEQYF.